Sequencing of this T cell receptor (beta chain) was carried out in a study of T cell changes during pregnancy in multiple sclerosis. TCRdb's table, derived via immunoSEQ multiplex PCR, lists solely in-frame clones and lacks some. The sample has tens of thousands of clones, approximately 90% seen once. The CDR3 is 16 residues long. Trimming shortened V by 4 bases and J by 1 base, and 16 bases separated the two germline ends. Germline V lookup: CDR1 ENHRY, CDR2 SYGVKD. The chain carries TRBV10-3 and TRBJ1-1; D gene ambiguous. The source was peripheral blood, collected before pregnancy. This clonotype was obtained from a female donor with multiple sclerosis, enrolled in a pregnancy study. CDR3 residues: CAISARPPSGNTEAFF. CDR3 nucleotide sequence: TGTGCCATCAGTGCCCGACCTCCTTCGGGGAACACTGAAGCTTTCTTT.